This T cell receptor (beta chain) was found in a study of tumor-infiltrating lymphocytes in oesophageal squamous cell carcinoma. This clonotype appeared many times. TCRdb passed the PCR reads through MiXCR, listing each CDR3 protein once. Of approximately 11,000 distinct CDR3 sequences detected, around half appear once; the ten largest clones hold under 20%. The ends were cut back, 3 bases at V and 0 bases at J, with 6 bases in the middle. Germline CDR1 reads SGHVS; CDR2 reads FNYEAQ. This CDR3 spans 13 amino acids. The TCR comes from a female donor with esophageal squamous cell carcinoma. The V and J genes are TRBV7-6 and TRBJ2-7; D not certain. Sequencing used esophageal tumor tissue. CDR3 sequence reads: CASSFQYSYEQYF. DNA of the CDR3: TGTGCCAGCAGCTTTCAGTACTCCTACGAGCAGTACTTC. Full variable domain (outside the CDR3, taken from reference TRBV7-6 and TRBJ2-7): GAGVSQSPRYKVTKRGQDVALRCDPISGHVSLYWYRQALGQGPEFLTYFNYEAQQDKSGLPNDRFSAERPEGSISTLTIQRTEQRDSAMYRCASSFQYSYEQYFGPGTRLTVT.